This entry features one T cell receptor beta chain sequence. Its recognized antigen is unknown. Base qualities were left out, and no much larger clone turns up one base away. V has 3 bases trimmed and J has 2 bases trimmed; junction bases matching no gene number 9. The CDR3 spans 15 residues, from the cysteine through the phenylalanine. CDR3 DNA only is kept here, 45 bases in frame from base 1. CDR1 and CDR2 are read off the germline V gene (reference sequence) as GTSNPN and SVGIG. The collaborating institutions used their own protocols to collect whole blood in K2EDTA tubes. For TCRbeta analysis, collaborators shipped samples as frozen whole blood, isolated PBMCs, or DNA extracted from either of those sample types. The data originate from a study of blood T cell repertoires in COVID-19 (dated by TCRdb to between 2020 and 2021). Study-level background: Collaborator samples came from the United States, Italy and Spain and covered acute and convalescent phases of COVID-19. The samples were drawn from two sources: the first 160 participants of the ongoing ImmuneRACE study, and 1,000 to 1,500 subjects contributed by 6 global collaborators. Sample metadata almost always included a de-identified subject ID, COVID-19 status, age in years and sex. The material from the prospective study consisted of cDNA or gDNA derived from T cells, B-cell-depleted T cells, or PBMCs. Where HLA class I and class II types were available, the types were taken from metadata supplied by the sample provider, not from assay-based typing. Subjects who had been exposed to COVID-19, were actively infected with it, or had recovered from it provided the deeply sampled blood TCRbeta repertoires that made up the dataset. The repertoires were released in a freely available public database intended as a resource for research on the immune response to SARS-CoV-2. Broader findings and caveats from the paper: The quantity of clinical and demographic metadata differed by source and by participant and was supplied without curation.

TCRbeta CDR3 regions were amplified from genomic DNA using the immunoSEQ Assay, a bias-controlled multiplex PCR. For the original study's pipeline: The number of nucleated cells in each sample was estimated by amplification of reference gene primers within the assay. To quantify the absolute abundance of each unique TCRbeta CDR3 rearrangement, sequence reads were collapsed and filtered. Productive Simpson clonality was computed per sample as the square root of Simpson's diversity index over productive rearrangements. As stored in TCRdb, this immuneACCESS dataset retains in-frame rearrangements with V and J assigned. A fraction of the clones does not appear; measured against another copy, unresolved V genes explain less than half of the discrepancy, and the remainder lacks a known reason. The V and J calls and clone size are taken from that table; D and trimming were inferred from the DNA. Counted in this sample were about 160,000 clones; roughly 80% of them appeared once. The ten most abundant clones make up roughly 7.5% of the sample.

Material for sequencing was peripheral blood. Rearrangement joined TRBV30 to TRBJ2-5, and 7 bases in between align with TRBD1. This TCR derives from a man aged 60 to 75 with acute or convalescent COVID-19. The nucleotides read TGTGCCTGGAGATTGGGGGACAGCGTACAAGAGACCCAGTACTTC. It translates to CAWRLGDSVQETQYF.